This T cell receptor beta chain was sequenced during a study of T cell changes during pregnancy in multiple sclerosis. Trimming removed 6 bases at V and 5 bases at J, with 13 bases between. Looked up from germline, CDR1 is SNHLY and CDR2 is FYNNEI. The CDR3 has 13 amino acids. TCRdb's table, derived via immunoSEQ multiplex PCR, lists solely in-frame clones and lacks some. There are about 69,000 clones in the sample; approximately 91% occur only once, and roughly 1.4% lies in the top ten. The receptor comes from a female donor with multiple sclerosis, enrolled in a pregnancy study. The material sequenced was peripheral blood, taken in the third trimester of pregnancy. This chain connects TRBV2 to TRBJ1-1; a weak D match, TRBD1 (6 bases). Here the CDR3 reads CASRITGSTEAFF. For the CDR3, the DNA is TGTGCCAGCAGGATAACAGGGAGTACTGAAGCTTTCTTT.